The text below deals with one TCR beta chain. The data originate from a study of blood T cell repertoires in COVID-19. At the level of the study: Italy, Spain and the United States were the sources of the convalescent and acute COVID-19 samples. PBMCs, B-cell-depleted T cells, or T cells were the source of the cDNA or gDNA that made up the material.

CDR3 length: 13 residues. Germline CDR1 KGHSH, CDR2 LQKENI. V lost 3 bases and J lost 3, with 9 bases in between. Per the original methods: Reference gene primers were amplified, and this amplification served to estimate nucleated cell counts. Sequencing used immunoSEQ multiplex PCR; TCRdb keeps in-frame clones, though not all of them. V, J and clone size were drawn from that table, and D and trimming were deduced from the DNA. This sample carries fewer than 250,000 clones, 84% of them seen once, and the ten largest clones take 3.2%. V usage is TRBV18 and J usage is TRBJ2-7; D perhaps matches TRBD1 (5 bases). This TCR came from a woman aged 25 to 45 who had been exposed to COVID-19. The sample taken for sequencing was PBMCs or T cells enriched from blood (not recorded which). The CDR3 nucleotides read TGTGCCAGCTCACCCCCTGACAGCTACGAGCAGTACTTC. It translates to CASSPPDSYEQYF.